The 5 T cell receptor beta chains given below trace back to one sample, sequenced in a study of T cell clonality in common variable immunodeficiency. The table came from immunoSEQ multiplex PCR; TCRdb's copy has only in-frame clones and leaves some out. Captured here are about 33,000 clones, none seen once; the top ten comprise almost 4.5%. Material for sequencing was peripheral blood mononuclear cells. Every receptor here comes from a person aged 18-70 years in good health.

The table lists this clone with many counts. Read coverage stops 3 residues before the CDR3 terminus; the germline J gene supplies the remainder. The V call is TRBV20-1, the J call TRBJ1-5, with D maybe TRBD1 (6 bases). Germline CDR1 reads DFQATT; CDR2 reads SNEGSKA (reference sequence). Trimming removed 2 bases from V and 5 bases from J, with 16 bases in between. The CDR3 has 15 amino acids. This chain's CDR3 is CSARRPGQRDQPQHF. CDR3 DNA (partial): TGCAGTGCTAGAAGACCAGGACAGAGAGATCAGCCC.

This clone has a count of ten or more. The CDR3 end falls 3 residues outside the read, so it is completed with the germline J gene. This rearrangement joins TRBV20-1 to TRBJ2-7; 10 bases match TRBD1. V lost 6 bases, J lost 1 base, and 9 bases stayed unmatched. Germline values: CDR1 DFQATT, CDR2 SNEGSKA (reference sequence). The CDR3 extends over 15 amino acids. The sequenced CDR3 bases are TGCAGTGCACCGTCCCCGGGACAGGGGTCCTACGAG. Translation gives CSAPSPGQGSYE. The complete CDR3 reads CSAPSPGQGSYEQYF.

As regards this clone: The CDR3 end lies 3 residues beyond the end of the read and is filled in from the germline J gene. V and J are TRBV30 and TRBJ2-7; tentative D call: TRBD2 (5 bases). This CDR3 is built from 12 residues. Germline lookup yields CDR1 GTSNPN and CDR2 SVGIG (reference sequence). V gave up 3 bases and J gave up 6 bases, with 12 bases separating them. The sequenced CDR3 bases are TGTGCCTGGAGAGGCGCCCGGGGCGAG. Encoded protein: CAWRGARGE. From start to end, the CDR3 is CAWRGARGEQYF. The whole variable domain, remainder taken from reference TRBV30 and TRBJ2-7, is SQTIHQWPATLVQPVGSPLSLECTVEGTSNPNLYWYRQAAGRGLQLLFYSVGIGQISSEVPQNLSASRPQDRQFILSSKKLLLSDSGFYLCAWRGARGEQYFGPGTRLTVT.

This clone was recorded at least ten times. Read data end 3 residues before the CDR3 end; the end is taken from the germline J gene. The genes are TRBV2 and TRBJ2-5; 7 bases are a match to TRBD1. V shed 7 bases, J shed 1 base, and the junction held 0 bases outside the gene matches. Germline CDR1 SNHLY, CDR2 FYNNEI. This CDR3 comprises 12 residues. This chain's CDR3 is CASNRGQETQYF. CDR3 bases read: TGTGCCAGCAACAGGGGCCAAGAGACC.

Concerning this clone itself: Read data end 3 residues before the CDR3 end; the end is taken from the germline J gene. The chain joins TRBV10-2 to TRBJ2-3; D is perhaps TRBD1 (5 bases). This CDR3 comprises 14 residues. The ends were cut back, 4 bases at V and 1 base at J, with 9 bases in the middle. Germline V gene sequence: CDR1 WSHSY, CDR2 SAAADI. CDR3: CASSGWGRTDTQYF. The CDR3 bases that were read are TGCGCCAGCAGTGGGTGGGGCCGCACAGATACG.